This T cell receptor beta chain derives from a study of blood T cells in healthy people across ages. Study at large: Template switching caught about one barcoded beta molecule for each two T cells. Study conclusions and caveats: Higher diversity and more naive CD4+ cells were features of long-lived donors, compared to aged donors. Estimated diversity that came from one million T cells was considered an underestimate.

A J-beta primer mix and a sample-barcoded 5' primer were used in a second PCR of roughly 6 to 11 cycles. TCRdb used MiXCR to reprocess the 5' RACE reads, holding one entry per CDR3 protein. Among approximately 690,000 distinct CDR3 sequences listed, 58% were seen once. A word on this clonotype: What it binds is not known.

Each of the donors had 8 to 10 milliliters of peripheral blood drawn into EDTA-treated Vacutainer tubes. This CDR3 spans 14 amino acids. Trimming took off 3 bases at V and 3 bases at J, with 11 bases between the two ends. Germline lookup yields CDR1 LGHNA and CDR2 YNFKEQ. The sequenced sample was blood. The chain couples TRBV4-2 to TRBJ1-1; possibly TRBD1 for D (6 bases). The receptor was derived from a man aged 60 to 75 in good health. The CDR3 coding sequence is TGTGCCAGCAGCCATGGGGGGCAGGACACTGAAGCTTTCTTT. It specifies CASSHGGQDTEAFF.